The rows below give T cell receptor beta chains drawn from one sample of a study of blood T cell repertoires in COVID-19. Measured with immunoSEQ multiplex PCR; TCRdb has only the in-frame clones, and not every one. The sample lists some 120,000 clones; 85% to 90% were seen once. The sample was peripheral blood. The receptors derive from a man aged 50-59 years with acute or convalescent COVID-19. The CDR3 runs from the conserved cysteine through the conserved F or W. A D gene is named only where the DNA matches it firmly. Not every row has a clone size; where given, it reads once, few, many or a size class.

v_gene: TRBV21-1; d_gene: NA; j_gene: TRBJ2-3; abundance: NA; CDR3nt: TGTGCCAGCAGCAAGCAGAGGGCGCACAAGAATACGCAGTATTTT; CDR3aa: CASSKQRAHKNTQYF
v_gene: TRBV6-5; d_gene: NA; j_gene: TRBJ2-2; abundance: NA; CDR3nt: TGTGCCAGCAGAACGGGACACTACACCGGGGAGCTGTTTTTT; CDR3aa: CASRTGHYTGELFF
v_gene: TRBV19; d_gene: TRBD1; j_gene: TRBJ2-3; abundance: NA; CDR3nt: TGTGCCAGTAGTCAAATCCCTCCAGGGACAGGGAATCGCACAGATACGCAGTATTTT; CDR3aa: CASSQIPPGTGNRTDTQYF
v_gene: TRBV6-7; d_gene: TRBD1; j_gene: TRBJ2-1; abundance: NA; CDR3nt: TGTGCCAGCCCCCCGGGACAGGGTTCTGAGCAGTTCTTC; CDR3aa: CASPPGQGSEQFF
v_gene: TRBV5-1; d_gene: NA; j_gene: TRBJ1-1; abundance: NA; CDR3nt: TGCGCCAGCAGCCGAGCAATCGGCAGACAAATGAACACTGAAGCTTTCTTT; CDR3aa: CASSRAIGRQMNTEAFF
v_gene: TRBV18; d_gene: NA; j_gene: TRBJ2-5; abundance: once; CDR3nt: TGTGCCAGCTCACCAACCAACGCGGAGACCCAGTACTTC; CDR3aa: CASSPTNAETQYF
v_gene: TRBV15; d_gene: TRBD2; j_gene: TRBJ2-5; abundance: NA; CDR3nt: TGTGCCACCAGCAGAGGGGGGGGATACGAGACCCAGTACTTC; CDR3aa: CATSRGGGYETQYF
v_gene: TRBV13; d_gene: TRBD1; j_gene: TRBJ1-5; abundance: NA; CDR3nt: TGTGCCAGCAGCTCCTCCGGGACAGGGGGATTCATTGGCAATCAGCCCCAGCATTTT; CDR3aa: CASSSSGTGGFIGNQPQHF
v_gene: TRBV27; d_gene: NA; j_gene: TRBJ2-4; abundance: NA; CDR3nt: TGTGCCAGCAGTTTAAATCCTAGTATTCCCTACATTCAGTACTTC; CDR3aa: CASSLNPSIPYIQYF
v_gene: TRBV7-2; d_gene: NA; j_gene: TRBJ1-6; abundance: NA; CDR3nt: TGTGCCAGCAGCCTACAGGGTCGAAATTCACCCCTCCACTTT; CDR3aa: CASSLQGRNSPLHF
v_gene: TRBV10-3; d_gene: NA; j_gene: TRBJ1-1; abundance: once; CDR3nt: TGTGCCATCAGTGATGTCAGTAAAAACACTGAAGCTTTCTTT; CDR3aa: CAISDVSKNTEAFF
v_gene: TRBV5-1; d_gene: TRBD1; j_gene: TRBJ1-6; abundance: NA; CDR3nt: TGCGCCAGCAGCTTGGGTGGGACAGGGGCTGATTCACCCCTCCACTTT; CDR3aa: CASSLGGTGADSPLHF
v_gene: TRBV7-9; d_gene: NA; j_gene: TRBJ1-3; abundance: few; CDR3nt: TGTGCCAGCAGCTTAGTTGTAAGCGGGGCGTCTGGAAACACCATATATTTT; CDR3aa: CASSLVVSGASGNTIYF
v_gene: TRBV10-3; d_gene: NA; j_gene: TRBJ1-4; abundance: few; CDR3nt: TGTGCCATCAGAGGACCCAGGGCGGAAGAAAAACTGTTTTTT; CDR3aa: CAIRGPRAEEKLFF
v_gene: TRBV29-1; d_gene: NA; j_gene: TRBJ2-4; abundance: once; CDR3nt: TGCAGCGTTGCGGGAGTGGCCAAAAACATTCAGTACTTC; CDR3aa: CSVAGVAKNIQYF
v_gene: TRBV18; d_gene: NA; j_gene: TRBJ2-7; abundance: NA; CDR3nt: TGTGCCAGCTCACCCGAGGTAGAAGAGCAGTACTTC; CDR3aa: CASSPEVEEQYF
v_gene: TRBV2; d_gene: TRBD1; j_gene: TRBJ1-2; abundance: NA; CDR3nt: TGTGCCAGCAAGGTGGGACAGTCAAACTATGGCTACACCTTC; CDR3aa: CASKVGQSNYGYTF
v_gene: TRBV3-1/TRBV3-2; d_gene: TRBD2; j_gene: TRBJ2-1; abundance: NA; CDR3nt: TGTGCCAGCAGCCAAGGGTGGACTAGCGGGAGGGCCGGTGAGCAGTTCTTC; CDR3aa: CASSQGWTSGRAGEQFF
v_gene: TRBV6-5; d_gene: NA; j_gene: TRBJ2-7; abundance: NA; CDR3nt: TGTGCCAGCAAAGTACAGTACTACGAGCAGTACTTC; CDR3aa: CASKVQYYEQYF
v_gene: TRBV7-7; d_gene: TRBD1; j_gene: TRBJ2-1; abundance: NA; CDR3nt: TGTGCCAGCAGCTTAGCGAACGGAGGGACAGGCTTTTCCAATGAGCAGTTCTTC; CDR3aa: CASSLANGGTGFSNEQFF
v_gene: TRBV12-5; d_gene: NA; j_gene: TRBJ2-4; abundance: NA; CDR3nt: TGTGCTAGTGGTTTCGCCGATACACCGAACATTCAGTACTTC; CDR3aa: CASGFADTPNIQYF
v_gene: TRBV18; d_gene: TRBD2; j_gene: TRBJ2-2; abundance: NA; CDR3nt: TGTGCCAGCTCACCTCGCACTATGGGACTAGCGGGACGACGTGGCACCGGGGAGCTGTTTTTT; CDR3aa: CASSPRTMGLAGRRGTGELFF
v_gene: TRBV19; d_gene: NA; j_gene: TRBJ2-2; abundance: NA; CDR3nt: TGTGCCAGTAGACAGTACACCGGGGAGCTGTTTTTT; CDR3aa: CASRQYTGELFF
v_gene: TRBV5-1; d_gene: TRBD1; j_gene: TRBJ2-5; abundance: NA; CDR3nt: TGCGCCAGCAGCTCGGGACTGACAGGGGGCCTGGAGACCCAGTACTTC; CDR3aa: CASSSGLTGGLETQYF
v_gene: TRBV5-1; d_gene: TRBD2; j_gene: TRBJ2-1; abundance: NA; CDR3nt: TGCGCCAGCAGCTCCGGACTAGCGGGGGGTCCTAACAATGAGCAGTTCTTC; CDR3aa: CASSSGLAGGPNNEQFF
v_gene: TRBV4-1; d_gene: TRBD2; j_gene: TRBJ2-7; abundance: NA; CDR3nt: TGCGCCAGCAGCCAAGGACTAGCGGGAGGTACTCTATTCTCCTACGAGCAGTACTTC; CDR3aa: CASSQGLAGGTLFSYEQYF
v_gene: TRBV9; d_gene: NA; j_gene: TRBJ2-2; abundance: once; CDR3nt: TGTGCCAGCAGCGTAGCAGTTCGGGCAGGGCCCAACACCGGGGAGCTGTTTTTT; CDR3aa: CASSVAVRAGPNTGELFF
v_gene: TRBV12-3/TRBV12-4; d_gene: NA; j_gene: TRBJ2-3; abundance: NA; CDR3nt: TGTGCCTCTACAAAACAGGGCACAGATACGCAGTATTTT; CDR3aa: CASTKQGTDTQYF
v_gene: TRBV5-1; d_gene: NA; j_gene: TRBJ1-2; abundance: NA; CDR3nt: TGCGCCAGCAGCTTGGTTCCAACTCCAAACTATGGCTACACCTTC; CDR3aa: CASSLVPTPNYGYTF
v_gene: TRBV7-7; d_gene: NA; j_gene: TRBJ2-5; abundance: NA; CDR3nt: TGTGCCAGCAGCTTAAGGGGCCGTCAGGAAGAGACCCAGTACTTC; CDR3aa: CASSLRGRQEETQYF
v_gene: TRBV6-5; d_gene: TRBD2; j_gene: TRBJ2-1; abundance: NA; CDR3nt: TGTGCCAGCAGTTTGACTAGCGGATTATACAATGAGCAGTTCTTC; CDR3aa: CASSLTSGLYNEQFF
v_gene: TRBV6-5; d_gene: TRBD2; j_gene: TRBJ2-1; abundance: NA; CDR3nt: TGTGCCAGCAGTTCAATAGCGGGAGGAGTCAATGAGCAGTTCTTC; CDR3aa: CASSSIAGGVNEQFF
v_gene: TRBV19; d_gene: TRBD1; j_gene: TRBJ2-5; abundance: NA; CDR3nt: TGTGCCAGTAGTCCCCTCGACAGGGGACAAGAGACCCAGTACTTC; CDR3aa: CASSPLDRGQETQYF
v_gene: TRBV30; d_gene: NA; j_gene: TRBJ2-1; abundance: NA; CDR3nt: TGTGCCCGAGGAACCGGGACTTATAACAATGAGCAGTTCTTC; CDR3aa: CARGTGTYNNEQFF
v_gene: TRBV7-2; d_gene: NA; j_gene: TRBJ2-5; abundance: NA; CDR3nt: TGTGCCAGCAGCTTAAATCCCCCACAAAGTATCCAAGAGACCCAGTACTTC; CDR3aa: CASSLNPPQSIQETQYF
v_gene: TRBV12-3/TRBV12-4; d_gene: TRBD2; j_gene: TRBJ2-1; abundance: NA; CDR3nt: TGTGCCAGCAGTCCCGGACTAGCGGGAGAGCAGTTCTTC; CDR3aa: CASSPGLAGEQFF
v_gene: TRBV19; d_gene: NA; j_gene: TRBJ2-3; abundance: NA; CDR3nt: TGTGCCAGTACAGAGGGGGATTCCCGCACAGATACGCAGTATTTT; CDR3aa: CASTEGDSRTDTQYF
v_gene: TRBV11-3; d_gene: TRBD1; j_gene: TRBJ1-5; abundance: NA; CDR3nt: TGTGCCAGCAGCTTAGAGGGACAGGTCGAACCTTATAATCAGCCCCAGCATTTT; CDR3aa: CASSLEGQVEPYNQPQHF